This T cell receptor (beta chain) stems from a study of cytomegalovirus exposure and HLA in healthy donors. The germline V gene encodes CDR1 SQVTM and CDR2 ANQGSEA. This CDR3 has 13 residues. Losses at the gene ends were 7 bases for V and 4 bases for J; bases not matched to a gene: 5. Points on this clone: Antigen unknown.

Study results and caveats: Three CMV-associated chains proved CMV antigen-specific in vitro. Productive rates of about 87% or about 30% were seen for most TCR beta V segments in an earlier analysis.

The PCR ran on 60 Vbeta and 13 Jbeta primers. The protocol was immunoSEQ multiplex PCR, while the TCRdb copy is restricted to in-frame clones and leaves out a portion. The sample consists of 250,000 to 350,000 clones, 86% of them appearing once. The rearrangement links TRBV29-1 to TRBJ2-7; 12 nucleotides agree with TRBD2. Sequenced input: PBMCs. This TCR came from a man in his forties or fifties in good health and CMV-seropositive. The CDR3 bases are TGCAGCGCCTCAGGACTAGCGGGATACGAGCAGTACTTC. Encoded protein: CSASGLAGYEQYF.